The 18 T cell receptor beta chains in this list originate from one sample, sequenced in a study of T cell clones after liver transplantation. The protocol was immunoSEQ multiplex PCR, while the TCRdb copy is restricted to in-frame clones and leaves out a portion. The sample has tens of thousands of clones, about nine tenths seen once. Sequencing used CD8+ T cells from blood, obtained 12 months after liver transplant. These receptors were taken from a human patient who received a liver transplant. The graft donor may account for some of the T cells.

This clone was detected only a few times. This chain links TRBV7-8 with TRBJ2-1, with D unresolved. Trimming pared 4 bases from V and 6 bases from J, leaving 7 bases between. This CDR3 has 12 residues. CDR1 is SGHVS, CDR2 FQNEAQ, per germline. The CDR3 spells CASSSGSNEQFF. DNA for the CDR3: TGTGCCAGCAGCTCCGGGTCCAATGAGCAGTTCTTC.

The chain employs TRBV7-8 and TRBJ1-4; 8 bases align to TRBD1. CDR1 SGHVS and CDR2 FQNEAQ come from the germline V gene. The CDR3 spans 16 residues. The junction had 7 bases not matched to a gene; V was cut back by 0 bases and J by 7 bases. DNA of the CDR3: TGTGCCAGCAGCTTAGCGCAAACAGGGGGGTTTGAAAAACTGTTTTTT. Translated, it gives CASSLAQTGGFEKLFF.

This chain uses TRBV4-1 with TRBJ1-1; possibly TRBD1 for D (6 bases). This CDR3 contains 15 residues. With 1 base removed from V and 1 base from J, the gap between germline ends came to 10 bases. Looked up from germline, CDR1 is MGHRA and CDR2 is YSYEKL. In nucleotides, the CDR3 is TGCGCCAGCAGCCAAGGTCGCAGGGGGAACACTGAAGCTTTCTTT. Protein sequence: CASSQGRRGNTEAFF.

The chain carries TRBV14 and TRBJ1-5, with a weak D call TRBD1 (6 bases). Per germline, CDR1 SGHDN and CDR2 FVKESK. V shed 7 bases and J shed 8 bases, with 18 bases lying between them. The CDR3 covers 14 residues. CDR3 in amino acids: CASTPPRGLEPQHF. DNA of the CDR3: TGTGCCAGCACCCCTCCCCGGGGGCTGGAGCCCCAGCATTTT. The full variable domain, completed using reference TRBV14 and TRBJ1-5, is EAGVTQFPSHSVIEKGQTVTLRCDPISGHDNLYWYRRVMGKEIKFLLHFVKESKQDESGMPNNRFLAERTGGTYSTLKVQPAELEDSGVYFCASTPPRGLEPQHFGDGTRLSIL.

V gene TRBV7-8 combines with J gene TRBJ2-7; TRBD1 or TRBD2 may be the D gene (5 bases each). CDR3 size: 16 residues. The V and J ends lost 5 bases and 3 bases respectively, with 20 bases between them. Germline CDR1 reads SGHVS; CDR2 reads FQNEAQ. CDR3 residues: CASSPGAGLGFYEQYF. The CDR3 bases are TGTGCCAGCAGCCCCGGGGCAGGACTCGGATTCTACGAGCAGTACTTC. The full variable domain, with the rest looked up from reference TRBV7-8 and TRBJ2-7, is GAGVSQSPRYKVAKRGQDVALRCDPISGHVSLFWYQQALGQGPEFLTYFQNEAQLDKSGLPSDRFFAERPEGSVSTLKIQRTQQEDSAVYLCASSPGAGLGFYEQYFGPGTRLTVT.

V gene TRBV27 combines with J gene TRBJ2-7; tentatively, D is TRBD1 (6 bases). The length of the CDR3 is 13 residues. Germline CDR1 and CDR2: MNHEY and SMNVEV (reference sequence). The V end lost 3 bases, the J end lost 3 bases, and 9 bases lay between the germline ends. The CDR3 nucleotides are TGTGCCAGCAGTTTCGGACAGATCTACGAGCAGTACTTC. It codes for CASSFGQIYEQYF.

This clone was counted once. J is TRBJ2-1 and V is TRBV7-9, with TRBD1 as a possible D gene (6 bases). CDR1 is SEHNR, CDR2 FQNEAQ, per germline (reference sequence). The CDR3 spans 14 residues. Deletions cut 1 base from V and 7 bases from J, with 11 bases between. The CDR3 nucleotides are TGTGCCAGCAGCTTAGGGCAGGGGCGGAATGAGCAGTTCTTC. It specifies CASSLGQGRNEQFF. Full variable domain (missing parts from reference TRBV7-9 and TRBJ2-1): DTGVSQNPRHKITKRGQNVTFRCDPISEHNRLYWYRQTLGQGPEFLTYFQNEAQLEKSRLLSDRFSAERPKGSFSTLEIQRTEQGDSAMYLCASSLGQGRNEQFFGPGTRLTVL.

The sample holds many counts of this clone. This chain links TRBV7-9 with TRBJ2-2; 7 bases map to TRBD2. The V and J ends lost 2 bases and 1 base, in that order; junction bases with no gene match: 4. CDR1 is SEHNR, CDR2 FQNEAQ, per germline (reference sequence). The CDR3 spans 16 residues. CDR3 amino acids: CASSLRLAENTGELFF. CDR3 in DNA: TGTGCCAGCAGCTTACGCCTAGCGGAGAACACCGGGGAGCTGTTTTTT.

The rearrangement uses TRBV28 and TRBJ2-7; D remains ambiguous. The CDR3 contains 14 residues. Trimming left V 4 bases short and J 3 bases short, with 13 bases between. Germline V gene lookup returns CDR1 MDHEN and CDR2 SYDVKM. Here the CDR3 reads CASSSPLRYYEQYF. The CDR3 DNA sequence: TGTGCCAGCAGTTCACCACTCCGATACTACGAGCAGTACTTC.

The genes are TRBV19 and TRBJ1-1, with D perhaps matching TRBD1 (5 bases). V lost 7 bases, J lost 1 base, and 7 bases lay in between. CDR1 and CDR2 from the germline V gene are LNHDA and SQIVND (reference sequence). This CDR3 has 12 amino acids. The CDR3 sequence is CASIQGNTEAFF. The CDR3 DNA reads as TGTGCCAGTATCCAGGGGAACACTGAAGCTTTCTTT. Based on the CDR3 plus reference TRBV19 and TRBJ1-1, the full variable domain is DGGITQSPKYLFRKEGQNVTLSCEQNLNHDAMYWYRQDPGQGLRLIYYSQIVNDFQKGDIAEGYSVSREKKESFPLTVTSAQKNPTAFYLCASIQGNTEAFFGQGTRLTVV.

J is TRBJ1-1 and V is TRBV2; D unclear. The CDR3 is 15 residues long. Germline CDR1 SNHLY, CDR2 FYNNEI. V gave up 5 bases and J gave up 3 bases, with 16 bases separating them. The CDR3 is CASSPLTVLDTEAFF. The CDR3 DNA follows: TGTGCCAGCAGTCCTCTGACCGTGCTAGACACTGAAGCTTTCTTT.

The J gene is TRBJ2-7, the V gene TRBV11-2; possibly TRBD1 for D (6 bases). Trimming left V 1 base short and J 6 bases short, with 10 bases between. This CDR3 region has 13 residues. Germline values: CDR1 SGHAT, CDR2 FQNNGV. CDR3 protein: CASSLANRAEQYF. The DNA for the CDR3 is TGTGCCAGCAGCTTAGCCAACAGGGCCGAGCAGTACTTC. The full variable domain, completed using reference TRBV11-2 and TRBJ2-7, is EAGVAQSPRYKIIEKRQSVAFWCNPISGHATLYWYQQILGQGPKLLIQFQNNGVVDDSQLPKDRFSAERLKGVDSTLKIQPAKLEDSAVYLCASSLANRAEQYFGPGTRLTVT.

The chain's CDR3 is CASSQDGTGGNEQFF. In DNA form, the CDR3 reads TGTGCCAGCAGCCAAGATGGGACAGGGGGCAATGAGCAGTTCTTC. The rearrangement joins TRBV4-2 to TRBJ2-1; 11 bases are a match to TRBD1. J was trimmed by 6 bases and V by 0 bases; bases with no gene match: 1. Germline CDR1 LGHNA, CDR2 YNFKEQ. CDR3 length: 15 amino acids.

This chain uses TRBV19 with TRBJ1-5; a possible D gene is TRBD1 (5 bases). CDR3 size: 16 residues. Trimming cost V 0 bases and J 2 bases, with 11 bases left between them. Germline V gene sequence: CDR1 LNHDA, CDR2 SQIVND (reference sequence). CDR3 DNA sequence: TGTGCCAGTAGTATAGATCTGGGGGGGGGCAATCAGCCCCAGCATTTT. The encoded protein is CASSIDLGGGNQPQHF.

This chain links TRBV6-5 with TRBJ1-1, with D maybe TRBD1 (6 bases). The CDR3 is 15 residues long. V was trimmed by 4 bases and J by 1 base, leaving 13 bases between them. CDR1 and CDR2 from the germline V gene are MNHEY and SVGAGI. The CDR3 sequence is CASSSPDRWNTEAFF. CDR3 DNA: TGTGCCAGCAGTTCCCCAGACAGGTGGAACACTGAAGCTTTCTTT.

V usage is TRBV28 and J usage is TRBJ2-7; 7 positions agree with TRBD2. Germline V gene sequence: CDR1 MDHEN, CDR2 SYDVKM. CDR3 length: 15 residues. V lost 5 bases, J lost 0 bases, and 7 bases stayed unmatched. The CDR3 here is CASSPRDYLSYEQYF. Written as DNA, the CDR3 is TGTGCCAGCAGTCCCCGGGACTACCTCTCCTACGAGCAGTACTTC.

The chain carries TRBV28 and TRBJ2-7, with 12 bases matching TRBD1. The length of the CDR3 is 16 residues. V lost 5 bases to trimming and J lost 5 bases; unmatched junction nucleotides: 10. Germline values: CDR1 MDHEN, CDR2 SYDVKM. CDR3 sequence reads: CASSPGPGQGADEQYF. CDR3 in DNA: TGTGCCAGCAGTCCGGGGCCGGGACAGGGGGCGGACGAGCAGTACTTC.

This sequence joins TRBV7-9 and TRBJ2-3, with 8 bases lining up with TRBD1. Germline lookup yields CDR1 SEHNR and CDR2 FQNEAQ (reference sequence). The trim removed 5 bases at V and 7 bases at J, leaving 11 bases unmatched. The CDR3 contains 15 residues. CDR3 coding DNA: TGTGCCAGCAGCATAACCAGGGGGCGGAGGAATACGCAGTATTTT. As protein: CASSITRGRRNTQYF.